These 3 T cell receptor beta chains were all obtained from the same sample, sequenced in a study of spatial heterogeneity in lung cancer. Time point reported: sample taken at primary tumor resection. Whole RNA was taken from tumor, nontumor lung or frozen PBMC; it was then sequenced unsorted. TCRdb used MiXCR to reprocess the 5' RACE reads, holding one entry per CDR3 protein. The sample has approximately 12,000 distinct CDR3 sequences, roughly 6.2% seen once. This specimen consisted of normal lung tissue next to the tumor, obtained at surgery. The receptors were sampled from a male donor with early-stage non-small cell lung cancer.

This clonotype was recorded many times. As an off-target read in a library built for alpha chains, this beta chain has a frequency of little significance. The chain recombines TRBV9 with TRBJ2-3; 9 positions match TRBD2. The CDR3 totals 17 residues. The germline CDR1 and CDR2 sequences are SGDLS and YYNGEE. Trimming at V came to 3 bases and at J to 1 base, leaving 9 bases not matched to a gene. In nucleotides, the CDR3 is TGTGCCAGCAGCGGCGGGAGGGCTCAACACGGCACAGATACGCAGTATTTT. Translating gives CASSGGRAQHGTDTQYF.

This clonotype was recorded a few times. This beta chain is an unintended read in a library built for alpha chains; its size means little. V and J are TRBV20-1 and TRBJ2-3; 7 positions agree with TRBD2. There are 14 residues in the CDR3. Germline CDR1 and CDR2: DFQATT and SNEGSKA (reference sequence). The V and J ends lost 6 bases and 0 bases, in that order; junction bases with no gene match: 6. The CDR3 spells CSAEAGLSTDTQYF. Here the CDR3 DNA reads TGCAGTGCGGAAGCGGGGCTTAGCACAGATACGCAGTATTTT.

By frequency in the sample, this clonotype is medium-sized. Since the library was made to target alpha chains, this beta chain is a stray read and its abundance is not meaningful. The chain's CDR3 is CASSLDRLNEKLFF. CDR3 nucleotide sequence: TGCGCCAGCAGCCTCGACAGACTTAATGAAAAACTGTTTTTT. V usage is TRBV5-1 and J usage is TRBJ1-4, with D perhaps matching TRBD1 (5 bases). The CDR3 has 14 residues. The germline V gene encodes CDR1 SGHRS and CDR2 YFSETQ. Trimming left V 4 bases short and J 4 bases short, with 11 bases between.